This passage covers 10 T cell receptor beta chains from one sample sequenced in a study of shared clonotypes between healthy human individuals. Assay: immunoSEQ multiplex PCR; the TCRdb copy retains only in-frame clones and omits some. In the table there are about 1.4 million clones, over 95% of which are singletons. The sample consisted of naive CD4+ T cells sorted from blood. The subset is: CD45RA+ positively selected. Every receptor here comes from a man aged 25-45 years in good health.

This sequence joins TRBV7-6 and TRBJ2-3; 7 nucleotides align to TRBD2. After removal of 4 bases from V and 1 base from J, the junction contained 8 bases not matched to a gene. Germline V gene lookup returns CDR1 SGHVS and CDR2 FNYEAQ. The CDR3 spans 16 residues. The CDR3 loop is CASSSDRLAGTDTQYF. The CDR3 DNA reads TGTGCCAGCAGCTCCGACCGCCTAGCGGGCACAGATACGCAGTATTTT.

Worth noting for this clone: The junction shows a germline mismatch at one end, possibly a read error. The V gene is TRBV30, the J gene TRBJ2-7, with 8 bases lining up with TRBD1. Germline values: CDR1 GTSNPN, CDR2 SVGIG (reference sequence). This CDR3 region has 14 residues. DNA for the CDR3: TGTGCCTCGAGTTACGACAGGGGTTTGGACGAGCAGTACTTC. Translating it yields CASSYDRGLDEQYF.

V is TRBV28 and J is TRBJ2-3; no clear D gene. Germline CDR1 MDHEN, CDR2 SYDVKM. Between the trimmed V and J ends, which lost 2 bases and 5 bases, there was a span of 14 bases. CDR3 length: 15 residues. This chain's CDR3 is CASSLMGISQDTQYF. The CDR3 DNA sequence: TGTGCCAGCAGTTTAATGGGAATTTCACAAGATACGCAGTATTTT.

The chain has TRBV9 and TRBJ2-7; no firm D call. The length of the CDR3 is 16 residues. CDR1 is SGDLS, CDR2 YYNGEE, per germline. V gave up 4 bases and J gave up 0 bases, with 17 bases separating them. CDR3 sequence reads: CASSYNGTTVSYEQYF. The DNA for the CDR3 is TGTGCCAGCAGCTACAACGGAACGACGGTCTCCTACGAGCAGTACTTC.

This chain connects TRBV18 to TRBJ2-1; D ambiguous. Looked up from germline, CDR1 is KGHSH and CDR2 is LQKENI. This CDR3 is built from 16 residues. Trimming shortened V by 2 bases and J by 0 bases, and 11 bases separated the two germline ends. The CDR3 is CASSPSPGSSYNEQFF. In DNA form, the CDR3 reads TGTGCCAGCTCACCATCCCCCGGAAGCTCCTACAATGAGCAGTTCTTC.

The chain joins TRBV7-9 to TRBJ2-2, with a weak D call TRBD2 (6 bases). Trimming left V 3 bases short and J 4 bases short, with 18 bases between. CDR1 and CDR2 from the germline V gene are SEHNR and FQNEAQ (reference sequence). This CDR3 contains 17 residues. The CDR3 DNA is TGTGCCAGCAGCTTCCCACCGGGGGTTCTAAGCACCGGGGAGCTGTTTTTT. Translation gives CASSFPPGVLSTGELFF.

The chain is built from TRBV5-4 and TRBJ2-5, with 7 bases fitting TRBD1. The CDR3 contains 13 residues. Germline V gene sequence: CDR1 SGHNT, CDR2 YYREEE (reference sequence). The junction had 3 bases not matched to a gene; V was cut back by 4 bases and J by 3 bases. The CDR3 nucleotides are TGTGCCAGCAGCCCGGGGACAGAAGAGACCCAGTACTTC. Translation gives CASSPGTEETQYF.

Only one count was recorded for this clone. V and J are TRBV28 and TRBJ1-2, with 8 bases that match TRBD1. This CDR3 region has 14 residues. Germline V CDR1 and CDR2: MDHEN, SYDVKM. With 4 bases clipped from V and 4 bases from J, the junction kept 5 bases outside the gene matches. The CDR3 DNA reads TGTGCCAGCAGTTCCTCAGGGGGCGCCTATGGCTACACCTTC. This translates into CASSSSGGAYGYTF.

The chain has TRBV5-5 and TRBJ2-1; D may be TRBD2 (5 bases). CDR1 and CDR2 from the germline V gene are SGHKS and YYEKEE (reference sequence). This CDR3 spans 12 amino acids. V lost 4 bases, J lost 6 bases, and 8 bases lay in between. The CDR3 coding sequence is TGTGCCAGCAGCGGTGGAGGCAATGAGCAGTTCTTC. This encodes CASSGGGNEQFF.

CDR3 DNA: TGCGCCAGCAGCCAAGTCTTCGACAGTAACTATGGCTACACCTTC. As protein: CASSQVFDSNYGYTF. The chain links TRBV4-3 to TRBJ1-2; a weak D match, TRBD1 (5 bases). This CDR3 is 15 amino acids long. V was cut by 1 base and J by 1 base, with 10 bases left in between. Germline V gene data show CDR1 as LGHNA and CDR2 as YSLEER.